One sample yielded the 9 T cell receptor beta chains listed below, sequenced in a study of tumor-infiltrating lymphocytes in primary liver carcinoma. Synthesis of TCR beta cDNA was carried out from approximately 0.55 ug total RNA with a constant-region primer. Library construction for TCR beta comprised three nested multiplex PCR rounds performed with slightly modified ARM-PCR. Amplification in the first two PCR rounds was performed using TRBV1-TRBV30 forward primers and a C-beta reverse primer for about 10 cycles each. Using its own MiXCR run on the multiplex PCR reads, TCRdb lists one record per CDR3 protein. The table includes over 250,000 distinct CDR3 sequences, around three fifths detected once. It was unsorted whole blood that yielded blood RNA, and germline DNA was also extracted. Sample: peripheral blood. The receptors derive from a woman in her twenties or thirties with primary liver carcinoma and hepatitis B virus infection.

This clonotype appeared a few times. The chain is built from TRBV7-9 and TRBJ2-1; a possible D gene is TRBD2 (5 bases). From germline, CDR1 is SEHNR and CDR2 FQNEAQ (reference sequence). This CDR3 region has 13 residues. V was cut by 1 base and J by 7 bases, with 8 bases left in between. In nucleotides, the CDR3 is TGTGCCAGCAGCTTAGTCCCGGGGAATGAGCAGTTCTTC. Its translation: CASSLVPGNEQFF. Full variable domain (remainder filled in from reference TRBV7-9 and TRBJ2-1): DTGVSQNPRHKITKRGQNVTFRCDPISEHNRLYWYRQTLGQGPEFLTYFQNEAQLEKSRLLSDRFSAERPKGSFSTLEIQRTEQGDSAMYLCASSLVPGNEQFFGPGTRLTVL.

On this clonotype itself: This clone may be a read error of a much larger clone one base away. The genes are TRBV29-1 and TRBJ2-3; 7 bases are shared with TRBD1. The CDR3 runs to 13 residues. Trimming took 8 bases from V and 5 from J; bases not matched to a gene: 10. The germline V gene has CDR1 SQVTM and CDR2 ANQGSEA. The CDR3 reads CSTRDRRIDTQYF. CDR3 in DNA: TGCAGCACTAGGGACAGAAGGATAGATACGCAGTATTTT.

This clonotype was observed many times. The rearrangement links TRBV29-1 to TRBJ2-1; 7 bases agree with TRBD2. The CDR3 length is 13 residues. The ends lost 3 bases at V and 2 bases at J; junction bases unmatched: 1. Germline loops: CDR1 SQVTM, CDR2 ANQGSEA. The CDR3 coding sequence is TGCAGCGTTGATCTAGCGGCCTACAATGAGCAGTTCTTC. Encoded protein: CSVDLAAYNEQFF.

As to this clonotype: The junction differs from germline at one of its ends, possibly a read error. The rearrangement joins TRBV4-2 to TRBJ1-6; D might be TRBD1 (5 bases). This CDR3 is built from 15 residues. Germline CDR1 LGHNA, CDR2 YNFKEQ. In DNA form, the CDR3 reads TGTGTCAGCAGCCAAGTAAAAACAGGCCGGTCACCCCTCCACTTT. Translated, it gives CVSSQVKTGRSPLHF.

The V call is TRBV5-4, the J call TRBJ2-7, with TRBD2 matching over 11 bases. This CDR3 spans 14 amino acids. After removal of 6 bases from V and 7 bases from J, the junction contained 9 bases not matched to a gene. From germline, CDR1 is SGHNT and CDR2 YYREEE (reference sequence). As DNA, the CDR3 is TGTGCCAGCACCTCCGGGACTAGCGGCACTGAGCAGTACTTC. Protein sequence: CASTSGTSGTEQYF.

This clonotype was seen a few times. The V and J genes are TRBV28 and TRBJ2-5; D remains unclear. The CDR3 consists of 13 residues. CDR1 MDHEN and CDR2 SYDVKM come from the germline V gene. Trimming left V 6 bases short and J 5 bases short, with 13 bases between. The CDR3 bases are TGTGCCAGCAGAGACTCCTGGGTGGAGACCCAGTACTTC. Translating it yields CASRDSWVETQYF.

Of note for this clonotype: The conserved closing phenylalanine or tryptophan is absent in this CDR3, likely reflecting a read error. The rearrangement joins TRBV4-3 to TRBJ1-2; D is perhaps TRBD1 (5 bases). This CDR3 contains 14 residues. Germline CDR1 LGHNA, CDR2 YSLEER. The CDR3 bases are TGTGCCAGCGGCCACGACAGCTTACTCTATGGCTACACCTCC. Its translation is CASGHDSLLYGYTS.

The chain carries TRBV6-6 and TRBJ1-5, with TRBD1 as a possible D gene (6 bases). Germline V gene data show CDR1 as MNHNY and CDR2 as SVGAGI (reference sequence). The CDR3 contains 15 residues. With 2 bases removed from V and 7 bases from J, the gap between germline ends came to 15 bases. CDR3 in amino acids: CASSYGLRGDQPQHF. As DNA, the CDR3 is TGTGCCAGCAGTTACGGGTTGAGGGGGGACCAGCCCCAGCATTTT.

Notes on this clonotype: Being one base from a much bigger clone, this may be a read error. The rearrangement uses TRBV4-2 and TRBJ2-7; D gene unclear. The CDR3 loop spans 13 amino acids. CDR1 is LGHNA, CDR2 YNFKEQ, per germline. The CDR3 bases are TGTGTCAGCAGCCAAGCCAGGACGTACGAGCAGTACTTC. Its protein is CVSSQARTYEQYF.